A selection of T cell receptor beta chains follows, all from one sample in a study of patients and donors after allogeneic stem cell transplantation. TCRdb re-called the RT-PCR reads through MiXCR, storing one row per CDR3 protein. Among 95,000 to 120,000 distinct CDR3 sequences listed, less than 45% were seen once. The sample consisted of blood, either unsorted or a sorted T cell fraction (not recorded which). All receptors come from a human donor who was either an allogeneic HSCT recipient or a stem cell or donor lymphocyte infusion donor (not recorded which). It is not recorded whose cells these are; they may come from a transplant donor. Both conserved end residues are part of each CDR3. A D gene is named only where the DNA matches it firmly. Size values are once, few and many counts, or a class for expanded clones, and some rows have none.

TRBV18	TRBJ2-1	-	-	TGTGCCAGCTCAAGGCAGGGGGGGAATGAGCAGTTCTTC	CASSRQGGNEQFF
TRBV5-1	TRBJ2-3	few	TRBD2	TGCGCCAGCAGCAAAGATACTAGCGGGAGGACAGATACGCAGTATTTT	CASSKDTSGRTDTQYF
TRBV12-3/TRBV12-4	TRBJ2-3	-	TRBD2	TGTGCCAGCAGCCGTAGCGGGAGCTCAGATACGCAGTATTTT	CASSRSGSSDTQYF
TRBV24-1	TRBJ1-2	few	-	TGTGCCACCAAGGGCAGTGGGGACTATGGCTACACCTTC	CATKGSGDYGYTF
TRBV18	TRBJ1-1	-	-	TGTGCCAGCTCACCGGGGGCTGAAGCTTTCTTT	CASSPGAEAFF
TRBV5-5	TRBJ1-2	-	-	TGTGCCAGCAGCTTGGCCGGGACCTCTTATGGCTACACCTTC	CASSLAGTSYGYTF
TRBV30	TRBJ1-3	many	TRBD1	TGTGCCTGGAACACCGGGACAGGGGTTAGCACCATATATTTT	CAWNTGTGVSTIYF
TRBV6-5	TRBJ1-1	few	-	TGTGCCAGCAGTCCGACGAACACTGAAGCTTTCTTT	CASSPTNTEAFF
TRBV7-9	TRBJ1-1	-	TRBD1	TGTGCCAGCAGCAACGACAGGGGGGCTGAAGCTTTCTTT	CASSNDRGAEAFF
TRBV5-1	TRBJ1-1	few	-	TGCGCCAGCTTTCAGGAGCCATCGAACACTGAAGCTTTCTTT	CASFQEPSNTEAFF
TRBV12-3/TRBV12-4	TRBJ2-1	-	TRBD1	TGTGCCAGCAGTCCACCCTTCGGGACAGTCTACAATGAGCAGTTCTTC	CASSPPFGTVYNEQFF
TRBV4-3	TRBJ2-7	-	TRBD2	TGCGCCAGCAGCCAGCGAGGACTAGCGGTATTACGAGTGAAGTACTTC	CASSQRGLAVLRVKYF
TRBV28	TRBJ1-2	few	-	TGTGCCAGCAGTTTGTCCGGTCTCTATGGCTACACCTTC	CASSLSGLYGYTF
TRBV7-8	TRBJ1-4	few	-	TGTGCCAGCAGCTTGGGCAGCTCTAATGAAAAACTGTTTTTT	CASSLGSSNEKLFF
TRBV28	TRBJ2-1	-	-	TGTGCCAGCAGTTTATACCCGGACGGGAATGAGCAGTTCTTC	CASSLYPDGNEQFF
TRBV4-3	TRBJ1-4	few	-	TGCGCCAGCAGCCACATCATCCGGGATACCCATGAAAAACTGTTTTTT	CASSHIIRDTHEKLFF
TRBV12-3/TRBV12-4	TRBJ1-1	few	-	TGTGCCAGCAGTTTTGGGGCGGGGAATGAAGCTTTCTTT	CASSFGAGNEAFF
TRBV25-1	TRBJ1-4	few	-	TGTGCCAGCAGTGAATACCAAAGAGGGAGAAAACTGTTTTTT	CASSEYQRGRKLFF
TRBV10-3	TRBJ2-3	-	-	TGTGCCATCAGCCGGAGGGGGCCAGATACGCAGTATTTT	CAISRRGPDTQYF
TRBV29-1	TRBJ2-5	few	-	TGCAGCGTTGCGAGGACATACCAAGAGACCCAGTACTTC	CSVARTYQETQYF
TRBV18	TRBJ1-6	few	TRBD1	TGTGCCAGCTCACCATATCCCCTCCAGGGACAGGGGGATTCACCCCTCCACTTT	CASSPYPLQGQGDSPLHF
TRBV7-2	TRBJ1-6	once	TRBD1	TGTGCCAGCAGCAGGGACAGGGGGATTACACCCCTCCACTTT	CASSRDRGITPLHF
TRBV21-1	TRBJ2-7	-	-	TGTGCCAGCAGCAAACGGTGGTGGACAGGATCCTTCGAGCAGTACTTC	CASSKRWWTGSFEQYF
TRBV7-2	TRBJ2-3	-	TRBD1	TGTGCCAGCAGCTTAGGGGCGGGACAGGGGAGGAATACGCAGTATTTT	CASSLGAGQGRNTQYF
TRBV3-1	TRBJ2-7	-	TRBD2	TGTGCCAGCAGCCTCCTCAGGACTAGCGGGAGCTACGAGCAGTACTTC	CASSLLRTSGSYEQYF
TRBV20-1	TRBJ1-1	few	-	TGCAGTGGTACGGGTTGGTACACTGAAGCTTTCTTT	CSGTGWYTEAFF
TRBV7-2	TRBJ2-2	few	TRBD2	TGTGCCAGCAGCTTAGGTCTGCAACTAGCGGGAGACACCGGGGAGCTGTTTTTT	CASSLGLQLAGDTGELFF
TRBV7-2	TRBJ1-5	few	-	TGTGCCAGCAGCTTAGCTAACAATCAGCCCCAGCATTTT	CASSLANNQPQHF
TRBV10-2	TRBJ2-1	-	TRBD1	TGCGCCAGCAGTTTGGACAGGCACGCCTCCTACAATGAGCAGTTCTTC	CASSLDRHASYNEQFF
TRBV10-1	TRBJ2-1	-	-	TGCGCCAGCAGTGACCTAGGCGACAATGAGCAGTTCTTC	CASSDLGDNEQFF
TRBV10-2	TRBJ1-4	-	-	TGCGCCAGCAGTGAAGGCAGGGATCGGGAAAAACTGTTTTTT	CASSEGRDREKLFF
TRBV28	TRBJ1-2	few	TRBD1	TGTGCCAGCAGGCGGGACAGCCTCCCGTATGGCTACACCTTC	CASRRDSLPYGYTF
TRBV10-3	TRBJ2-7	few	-	TGTGCCACCCAAGGACCGAGCTACGAGCAGTACTTC	CATQGPSYEQYF
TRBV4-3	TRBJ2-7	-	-	TGCGCCAGCAGCCAAGATTCCACAAGGGCGACCTACGAGCAGTACTTC	CASSQDSTRATYEQYF
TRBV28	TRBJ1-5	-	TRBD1	TGTGCCAGCAGTTTAAGACAGGGGAGGGGTCAGCCCCAGCATTTT	CASSLRQGRGQPQHF
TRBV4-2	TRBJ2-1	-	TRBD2	TGTGCCAGCAGCCAAGAAGGGGGACTAGCGGGGCAGGAGTTCTTC	CASSQEGGLAGQEFF
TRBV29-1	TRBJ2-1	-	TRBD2	TGCAGCGTTGAAGTAGCTCTAGCGGGAGTTCCGGACAATGAGCAGTTCTTC	CSVEVALAGVPDNEQFF
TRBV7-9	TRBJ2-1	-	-	TGTGCCAGCAGCTTCCCCAGGGGTAGGAATGAGCAGTTCTTC	CASSFPRGRNEQFF
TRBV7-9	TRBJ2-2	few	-	TGTGCCAGCAGCAAGTATGGCGGGGAGCTGTTTTTT	CASSKYGGELFF
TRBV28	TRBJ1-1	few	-	TGTGCCAGCAGTTTTCCAGGGCCACCTCCGGACACTGAAGCTTTCTTT	CASSFPGPPPDTEAFF
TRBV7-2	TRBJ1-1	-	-	TGTGCCAGCAGCGCCACCACTGAAGCTTTCTTT	CASSATTEAFF
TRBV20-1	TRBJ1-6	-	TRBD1	TGCAGTGCTCGAAAGACAGGGGTGCGCTCACCCCTCCACTTT	CSARKTGVRSPLHF
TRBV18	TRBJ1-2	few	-	TGTGCCAGCTCACCAGGCGGCCTAAAACCCTATGGCTACACCTTC	CASSPGGLKPYGYTF
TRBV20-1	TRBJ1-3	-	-	TGCAGTGCTAGGACCTCTGGAAACACCATATATTTT	CSARTSGNTIYF
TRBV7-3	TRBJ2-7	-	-	TGTGCCAGCAGCTTAGGGCTAGCCGGCTCCTACGAGCAGTACTTC	CASSLGLAGSYEQYF
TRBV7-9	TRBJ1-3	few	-	TGTGCCAGCAGACGAGGACGCAACTCTGGAAACACCATATATTTT	CASRRGRNSGNTIYF
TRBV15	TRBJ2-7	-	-	TGTGCCACCAGCAGACCCCCCGGAGGGGGAAGGGTATACGAGCAGTACTTC	CATSRPPGGGRVYEQYF
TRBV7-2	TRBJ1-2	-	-	TGTGCCAGCAGCCTTGTACCGATCTATGGCTACACCTTC	CASSLVPIYGYTF
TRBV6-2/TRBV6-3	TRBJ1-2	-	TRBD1	TGTGCCAGCAGGGAGGCCGGGACAGGGAACTATGGCTACACCTTC	CASREAGTGNYGYTF